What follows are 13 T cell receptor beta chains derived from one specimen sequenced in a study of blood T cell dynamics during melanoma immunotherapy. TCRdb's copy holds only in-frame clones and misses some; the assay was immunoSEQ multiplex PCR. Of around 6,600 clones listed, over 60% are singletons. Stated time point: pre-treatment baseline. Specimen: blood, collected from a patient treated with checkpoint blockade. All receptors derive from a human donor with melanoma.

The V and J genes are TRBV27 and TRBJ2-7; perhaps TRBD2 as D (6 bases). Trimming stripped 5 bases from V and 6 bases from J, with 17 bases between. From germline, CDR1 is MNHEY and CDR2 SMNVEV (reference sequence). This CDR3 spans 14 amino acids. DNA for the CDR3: TGTGCCAGCAGTGTTCCCGGGAGTCGGTCCGAGCAGTACTTC. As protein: CASSVPGSRSEQYF.

CDR3 DNA: TGTGCCAGCAGTGAAGAGGGCAGGTGGACGAGCACAGATACGCAGTATTTT. Translated: CASSEEGRWTSTDTQYF. The rearrangement joins TRBV2 to TRBJ2-3; D not certain. Trimming left V 1 base short and J 0 bases short, with 14 bases between. Germline CDR1 is SNHLY and CDR2 is FYNNEI. CDR3 length: 17 amino acids.

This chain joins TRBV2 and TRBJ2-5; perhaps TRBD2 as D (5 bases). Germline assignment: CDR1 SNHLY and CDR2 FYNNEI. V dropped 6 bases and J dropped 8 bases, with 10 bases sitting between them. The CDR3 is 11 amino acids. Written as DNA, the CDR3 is TGTGCCAGCAGGGACTCCCCCACCCAGTACTTC. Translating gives CASRDSPTQYF.

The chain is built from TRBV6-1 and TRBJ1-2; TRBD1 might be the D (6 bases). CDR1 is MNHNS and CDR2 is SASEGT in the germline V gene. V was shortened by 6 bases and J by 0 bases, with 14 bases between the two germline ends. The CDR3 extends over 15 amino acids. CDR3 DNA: TGTGCCAGCAGAAATGGCGCAGGGGCTAACTATGGCTACACCTTC. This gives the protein CASRNGAGANYGYTF.

The CDR3 spells CASSFRTGEHNEQFF. Written as DNA, the CDR3 is TGTGCCAGCAGCTTCCGGACAGGGGAGCACAATGAGCAGTTCTTC. The chain combines TRBV11-3 with TRBJ2-1; 9 positions agree with TRBD1. V was clipped by 3 bases and J by 5 bases; unmatched bases: 5. Germline V CDR1 and CDR2: SGHNT, YENEEA. This CDR3 contains 15 residues.

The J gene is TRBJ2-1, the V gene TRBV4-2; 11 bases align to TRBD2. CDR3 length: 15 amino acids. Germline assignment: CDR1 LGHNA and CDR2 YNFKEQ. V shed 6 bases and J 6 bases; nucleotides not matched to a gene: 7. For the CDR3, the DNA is TGTGCCAGCAGGGTTAGCGGGGGGGCCTTCAATGAGCAGTTCTTC. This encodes CASRVSGGAFNEQFF.

For the CDR3, the DNA is TGCAGCGTTAAAGGGCGGGGCACTGAAGCTTTCTTT. This translates into CSVKGRGTEAFF. The J gene is TRBJ1-1, the V gene TRBV29-1; D gene unclear. CDR1 is SQVTM and CDR2 is ANQGSEA in the germline V gene. The V gene lost 5 bases and the J gene lost 4 bases, with 11 bases spanning the gap. This CDR3 has 12 residues.

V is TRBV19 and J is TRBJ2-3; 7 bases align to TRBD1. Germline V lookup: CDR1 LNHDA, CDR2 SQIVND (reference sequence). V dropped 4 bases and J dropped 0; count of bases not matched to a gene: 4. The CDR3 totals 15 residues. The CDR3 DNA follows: TGTGCCAGTAGTAAGGGACAGCCTAGCACAGATACGCAGTATTTT. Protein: CASSKGQPSTDTQYF. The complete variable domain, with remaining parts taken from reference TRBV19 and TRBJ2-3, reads DGGITQSPKYLFRKEGQNVTLSCEQNLNHDAMYWYRQDPGQGLRLIYYSQIVNDFQKGDIAEGYSVSREKKESFPLTVTSAQKNPTAFYLCASSKGQPSTDTQYFGPGTRLTVL.

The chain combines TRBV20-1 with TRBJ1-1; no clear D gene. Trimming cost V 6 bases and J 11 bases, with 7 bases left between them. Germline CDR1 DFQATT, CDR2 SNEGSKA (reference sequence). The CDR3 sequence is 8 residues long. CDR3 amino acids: CSAPPAFF. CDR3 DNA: TGCAGTGCCCCCCCGGCTTTCTTT.

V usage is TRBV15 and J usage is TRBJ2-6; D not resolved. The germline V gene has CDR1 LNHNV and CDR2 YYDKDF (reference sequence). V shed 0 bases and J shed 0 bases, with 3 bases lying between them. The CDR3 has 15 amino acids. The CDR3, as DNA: TGTGCCACCAGCAGAGACCTCTCTGGGGCCAACGTCCTGACTTTC. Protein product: CATSRDLSGANVLTF.

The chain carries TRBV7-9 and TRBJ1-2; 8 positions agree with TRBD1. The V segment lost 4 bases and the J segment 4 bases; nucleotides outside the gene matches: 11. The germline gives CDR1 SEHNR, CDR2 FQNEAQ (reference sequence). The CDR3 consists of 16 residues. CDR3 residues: CASSSETRQGAYGYTF. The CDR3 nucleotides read TGTGCCAGCAGCTCCGAGACGCGTCAGGGGGCCTATGGCTACACCTTC.

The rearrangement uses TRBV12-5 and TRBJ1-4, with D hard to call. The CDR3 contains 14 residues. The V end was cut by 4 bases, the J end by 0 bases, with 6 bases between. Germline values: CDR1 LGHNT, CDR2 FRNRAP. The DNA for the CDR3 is TGTGCTAGTGGTTCTCTAACAACTAATGAAAAACTGTTTTTT. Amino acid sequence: CASGSLTTNEKLFF.

The CDR3 here is CASKRTSGKETQYF. The CDR3 DNA is TGTGCCAGCAAAAGGACTAGCGGGAAGGAGACCCAGTACTTC. The genes are TRBV6-5 and TRBJ2-5, with 12 bases aligning to TRBD2. The CDR3 totals 14 residues. V trimming: 7 bases; J trimming: 5 bases; junction bases outside the gene matches: 5. Germline V gives CDR1 MNHEY, CDR2 SVGAGI.